This passage covers 7 T cell receptor beta chains from one sample sequenced in a study of blood T cell repertoires in COVID-19. Sequencing was performed with immunoSEQ multiplex PCR; in TCRdb, only in-frame clones are kept and a portion is missing. The table shows under 500,000 clones, with 87% occurring only once. The sequencing sample was made of PBMCs or T cells enriched from blood (not recorded which). These receptor sequences come from a young woman with acute COVID-19.

The chain carries TRBV18 and TRBJ2-7; 9 nucleotides match TRBD2. In germline, CDR1 is KGHSH, CDR2 LQKENI. The CDR3 is made up of 15 amino acids. The trim removed 3 bases at V and 3 bases at J, leaving 6 bases unmatched. The CDR3 sequence: CASSPSGGALYEQYF. The CDR3 region has the DNA TGTGCCAGCTCACCTAGCGGGGGAGCCCTCTACGAGCAGTACTTC.

This clone occurred once. V usage is TRBV5-6 and J usage is TRBJ1-3, with D perhaps matching TRBD1 (6 bases). V was cut by 2 bases and J by 0 bases, with 9 bases left in between. The CDR3 loop spans 15 amino acids. CDR1 and CDR2 from the germline V gene are SGHDT and YYEEEE. CDR3 amino acids: CASSLQGVSGNTIYF. The CDR3, as DNA: TGTGCCAGCAGCTTACAGGGTGTCTCTGGAAACACCATATATTTT.

This chain joins TRBV20-1 and TRBJ1-1; D may be TRBD1 (5 bases). This CDR3 is 14 amino acids long. The V end was cut by 3 bases, the J end by 8 bases, with 19 bases between. CDR1 and CDR2 (germline): DFQATT, SNEGSKA (reference sequence). Here the CDR3 DNA reads TGCAGTGCTAGTTGGTTGGGGGGATACTCCGAAGCTTTCTTT. Protein product: CSASWLGGYSEAFF.

CDR3 amino acids: CASSVVSGFF. CDR3 in DNA: TGTGCCAGCAGCGTAGTGAGTGGTTTCTTT. The rearrangement links TRBV9 to TRBJ1-1, with no clear D. Per germline, CDR1 SGDLS and CDR2 YYNGEE. This CDR3 comprises 10 residues. V was shortened by 0 bases and J by 13 bases, with 7 bases between the two germline ends.

The chain uses TRBV9 and TRBJ1-2; no reliable D call. V was shortened by 6 bases and J by 4 bases, with 10 bases between the two germline ends. Germline assignment: CDR1 SGDLS and CDR2 YYNGEE. This CDR3 is 12 amino acids long. CDR3 coding DNA: TGTGCCAGCAAACAGAACATCTATGGCTACACCTTC. It codes for CASKQNIYGYTF.

The chain links TRBV30 to TRBJ1-1, with D hard to call. The CDR3 runs to 12 residues. Trimming stripped 6 bases from V and 4 bases from J, with 12 bases between. Germline CDR1 and CDR2: GTSNPN and SVGIG (reference sequence). CDR3: CACNIPGTEAFF. The CDR3 region has the DNA TGTGCCTGTAACATCCCGGGCACTGAAGCTTTCTTT. Looking up the rest from reference TRBV30 and TRBJ1-1 gives the full variable domain: SQTIHQWPATLVQPVGSPLSLECTVEGTSNPNLYWYRQAAGRGLQLLFYSVGIGQISSEVPQNLSASRPQDRQFILSSKKLLLSDSGFYLCACNIPGTEAFFGQGTRLTVV.

This chain links TRBV11-1 with TRBJ2-7; tentatively, D is TRBD2 (6 bases). The germline V and J ends were trimmed by 3 bases and 2 bases, with 8 bases remaining between them. This CDR3 region has 13 residues. The germline gives CDR1 SGHAT, CDR2 FQDESV (reference sequence). This CDR3 is CASSLGGPYEQYF. The CDR3 DNA reads TGTGCCAGCAGCTTGGGAGGACCCTACGAGCAGTACTTC.